This TCR beta chain was sequenced for a study of siplizumab effects on memory and regulatory T cells. Study-wide background: Paired mixed lymphocyte reactions were set up, with siplizumab at approximately 1.1 ug/mL or without drug. Study conclusions and caveats: The mean Treg-derived percentage of mappable alloreactive CD4+ clones was under 75% with siplizumab compared with approximately 25% in controls.

Mixed lymphocyte reaction cells underwent less than seven days of coculture at 37°C. By share of the sample, this clone is medium-sized. The antigen is not known. This CDR3 spans 13 amino acids. From germline, CDR1 is SQVTM and CDR2 ANQGSEA. V was clipped by 7 bases and J by 4 bases; unmatched bases: 3. This table comes from immunoSEQ multiplex PCR, and its TCRdb copy is limited to in-frame clones, with some not included. The top ten hold more than 5% of the sample, which has about 7,800 clones, roughly two fifths seen once. The chain uses TRBV29-1 and TRBJ2-2, with 10 bases that match TRBD1. This TCR derives from a human donor in good health; the cells came from an allogeneic mixed lymphocyte reaction. The source material was CFSE-low (dividing) CD8+ T cells sorted from an allogeneic mixed lymphocyte reaction. The CDR3 DNA is TGCAGCGCAGACAGGGGGCTCACCGGGGAGCTGTTTTTT. This codes for CSADRGLTGELFF.